The rows below give T cell receptor beta chains drawn from one sample of a study of shared clonotypes between healthy human individuals. Generated by immunoSEQ multiplex PCR, the TCRdb table keeps only in-frame clones and is missing some. The data show approximately 980,000 clones, around 80% seen once. Sequencing used memory CD4+ T cells sorted from blood. The source is a man aged 18 to 29 in good health. Both conserved end residues are part of each CDR3. Each record gives: V gene, CDR3 protein.

>TRBV5-1
CASSSQGLETQYF
>TRBV4-1
CASSQDQGIYGYTF
>TRBV30
CAWRAGRGEQYF
>TRBV6-5
CASSPTWLGETQYF
>TRBV2
CASSRGGNEQFF
>TRBV4-1
CASSQGGLAGWSDTQYF
>TRBV13
CASSSFATGPSTDTQYF
>TRBV1
CTSSFLLAGVPSGTDTQYF
>TRBV25-1
CASSAPRTDEKLFF
>TRBV6-1
CASSVEDRDYEQYF
>TRBV30
CAWSSRRQNTGELFF
>TRBV10-3
CAISESGDGAQYF
>TRBV5-4
CASSRDRGLYEQYF
>TRBV9
CASSVASGTYNEQFF
>TRBV6-5
CASRPGTGFEKLFF
>TRBV5-1
CASSWSQGTDSPLHF
>TRBV30
CAWSPQGAPLHF
>TRBV6-5
CASSYGRWGLTDTQYF
>TRBV5-6
CASSLAGTGIQPQHF
>TRBV11-2
CASSLDPGRAGFF
>TRBV5-6
CASSRGGYEQYF
>TRBV7-3
CASSPGLANNEQFF
>TRBV11-1
CASSQGLVDLTDTQYF
>TRBV15
CATSRDPGDIQYF
>TRBV9
CASSSSGQVYGYTF
>TRBV30
CAWRAGAFTDTQYF
>TRBV10-1
CASSELLAGGPNEQFF
>TRBV2
CASSEAVQNLSPLHF